A single sample is the source of the 13 T cell receptor beta chains below, sequenced in a study of beta chain features in type 1 diabetes. As every portion of the isolated RNA was reverse transcribed, the sequencing read expressed TCRB transcripts. Clones were read by immunoSEQ multiplex PCR, and TCRdb kept only the in-frame ones, dropping some. The sample lists 130,000 to 150,000 clones, under 60% seen once, with around 0.39% in the top ten. The sample was Tregs from blood. The source is a young man in good health.

This chain uses TRBV28 with TRBJ2-4; TRBD1 is a possible D gene (6 bases). The CDR3 extends over 12 amino acids. Germline V gives CDR1 MDHEN, CDR2 SYDVKM. Trimming left V 5 bases short and J 15 bases short, with 17 bases between. CDR3 loop: CASSTPTGSSYF. In nucleotides, the CDR3 is TGTGCCAGCAGTACCCCGACAGGCAGTTCGTACTTC. The variable domain in full, completed from reference TRBV28 and TRBJ2-4, reads DVKVTQSSRYLVKRTGEKVFLECVQDMDHENMFWYRQDPGLGLRLIYFSYDVKMKEKGDIPEGYSVSREKKERFSLILESASTNQTSMYLCASSTPTGSSYFGAGTRLSVL.

The rearrangement joins TRBV9 to TRBJ2-7; 13 bases match TRBD2. CDR1 SGDLS and CDR2 YYNGEE come from the germline V gene. This CDR3 comprises 15 residues. J gave up 6 bases and V 6 bases, and 9 bases lay outside the gene matches. The CDR3 region is CASTVSGTSGTEQYF. CDR3 DNA: TGTGCCAGCACCGTTTCCGGGACTAGCGGGACCGAGCAGTACTTC.

The rearrangement joins TRBV7-2 to TRBJ2-2; 7 bases map to TRBD2. The germline gives CDR1 SGHTA, CDR2 FQGNSA. This CDR3 spans 16 amino acids. The V and J ends lost 1 base and 5 bases, in that order; junction bases with no gene match: 7. This chain's CDR3 is CASSLVAGVRTGELFF. The DNA for the CDR3 is TGTGCCAGCAGCTTAGTGGCGGGAGTACGGACCGGGGAGCTGTTTTTT.

The CDR3 DNA is TGCGCCAGCAGCCCGGGGACTAGCGGGAGACAAGATACGCAGTATTTT. Residues: CASSPGTSGRQDTQYF. The chain is built from TRBV5-1 and TRBJ2-3; TRBD2 agrees at 14 bases. V trimming: 4 bases; J trimming: 5 bases; junction bases outside the gene matches: 6. CDR1 is SGHRS, CDR2 YFSETQ, per germline. The CDR3 loop spans 16 amino acids.

The V and J genes are TRBV5-6 and TRBJ2-5, with D possibly TRBD1 on 5 matching bases. V lost 4 bases to trimming and J lost 2 bases, with 15 bases between them. The CDR3 runs 15 residues. CDR1 and CDR2 from the germline V gene are SGHDT and YYEEEE. The CDR3 loop reads CASSRSGGAQETQYF. DNA of the CDR3: TGTGCCAGCAGCCGCTCGGGTGGGGCACAAGAGACCCAGTACTTC.

In the case of this clone: In the same sample, other DNA sequences code for this CDR3. V is TRBV7-2 and J is TRBJ2-7, with TRBD1 identical over 8 bases. From germline, CDR1 is SGHTA and CDR2 FQGNSA. The CDR3 is 15 amino acids. V trimming: 5 bases; J trimming: 6 bases; junction bases outside the gene matches: 12. CDR3 in amino acids: CASSLVSGGAAEQYF. The CDR3, as DNA: TGTGCCAGCAGCCTAGTTTCAGGGGGCGCAGCCGAGCAGTACTTC.

This chain joins TRBV7-2 and TRBJ2-7, with 12 positions matching TRBD1. The CDR3 consists of 15 residues. Losses at the gene ends were 6 bases for V and 3 bases for J; bases not matched to a gene: 6. Per germline, CDR1 SGHTA and CDR2 FQGNSA. The CDR3 loop is CASRGGQGALYEQYF. CDR3 bases: TGTGCCAGCAGAGGGGGACAGGGGGCTCTCTACGAGCAGTACTTC.

The table lists this clone with a few counts. The chain recombines TRBV7-2 with TRBJ2-1, with unresolved D. V was pared by 1 base and J by 7 bases, with 5 bases between. The CDR3 runs 12 residues. Germline V gene data show CDR1 as SGHTA and CDR2 as FQGNSA. DNA of the CDR3: TGTGCCAGCAGCTTAGACCAGAATGAGCAGTTCTTC. The encoded protein is CASSLDQNEQFF. The full variable domain, completed using reference TRBV7-2 and TRBJ2-1, is GAGVSQSPSNKVTEKGKDVELRCDPISGHTALYWYRQSLGQGLEFLIYFQGNSAPDKSGLPSDRFSAERTGGSVSTLTIQRTQQEDSAVYLCASSLDQNEQFFGPGTRLTVL.

There are a few counts of this clone. V gene TRBV7-2 combines with J gene TRBJ2-7; 12 bases are shared with TRBD2. The CDR3 length is 16 residues. Trimming took 0 bases from V and 2 from J; bases not matched to a gene: 2. CDR1 is SGHTA, CDR2 FQGNSA, per germline. For the CDR3, the DNA is TGTGCCAGCAGCTTAGCGCTAGCGGGAGGGCCCTACGAGCAGTACTTC. The encoded protein is CASSLALAGGPYEQYF.

The rearrangement links TRBV30 to TRBJ1-6; D gene ambiguous. This CDR3 is built from 13 residues. Trimming took 3 bases from V and 2 from J, leaving 5 bases between them. The V gene's germline CDR1 is GTSNPN and CDR2 SVGIG (reference sequence). In DNA form, the CDR3 reads TGTGCCTGGAGCCCTACCTATAATTCACCCCTCCACTTT. Amino acid sequence: CAWSPTYNSPLHF.

This clone was detected only a few times. The chain joins TRBV23-1 to TRBJ1-4; the match to TRBD1 covers 7 bases. TRBV23-1 counts as an open reading frame of uncertain function. Trimming removed 6 bases from V and 6 bases from J; junction bases left unmatched: 10. The CDR3 covers 15 residues. CDR3 loop: CASSRPGQHHEKLFF. CDR3 DNA: TGCGCCAGCAGCCGACCGGGACAGCACCATGAAAAACTGTTTTTT.

The rearrangement joins TRBV27 to TRBJ1-5, with 8 bases aligning to TRBD1. The CDR3 spans 15 residues. V was clipped by 6 bases and J by 5 bases; unmatched bases: 9. Per the germline V gene, CDR1 is MNHEY and CDR2 is SMNVEV (reference sequence). The CDR3, as DNA: TGTGCCAGCAGCCTTGGACAGGGAGTACATCAGCCCCAGCATTTT. Translation: CASSLGQGVHQPQHF.

This chain uses TRBV18 with TRBJ2-6; D is uncertain. Trimming pared 3 bases from V and 0 bases from J, leaving 3 bases between. CDR1 and CDR2 from the germline V gene are KGHSH and LQKENI. CDR3 size: 14 residues. CDR3 DNA: TGTGCCAGCTCACCCAGCTCTGGGGCCAACGTCCTGACTTTC. Translating gives CASSPSSGANVLTF.